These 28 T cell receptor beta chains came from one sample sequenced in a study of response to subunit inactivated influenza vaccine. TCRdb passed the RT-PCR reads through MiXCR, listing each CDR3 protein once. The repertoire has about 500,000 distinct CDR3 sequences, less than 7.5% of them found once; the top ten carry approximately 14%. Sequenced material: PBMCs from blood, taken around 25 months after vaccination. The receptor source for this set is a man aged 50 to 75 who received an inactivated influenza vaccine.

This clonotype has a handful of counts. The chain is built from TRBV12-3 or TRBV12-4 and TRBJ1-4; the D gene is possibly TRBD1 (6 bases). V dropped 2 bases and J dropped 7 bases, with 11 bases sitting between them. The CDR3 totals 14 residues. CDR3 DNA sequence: TGTGCCAGCAGTTTATGGGGGCCGCGTGAAAAACTGTTTTTT. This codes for CASSLWGPREKLFF.

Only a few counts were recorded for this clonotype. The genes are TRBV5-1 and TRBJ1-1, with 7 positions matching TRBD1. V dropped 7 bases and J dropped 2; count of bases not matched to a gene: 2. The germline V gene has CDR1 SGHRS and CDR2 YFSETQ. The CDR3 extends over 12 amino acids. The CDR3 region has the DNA TGCGCCAGCCGGACAGGTAACACTGAAGCTTTCTTT. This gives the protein CASRTGNTEAFF.

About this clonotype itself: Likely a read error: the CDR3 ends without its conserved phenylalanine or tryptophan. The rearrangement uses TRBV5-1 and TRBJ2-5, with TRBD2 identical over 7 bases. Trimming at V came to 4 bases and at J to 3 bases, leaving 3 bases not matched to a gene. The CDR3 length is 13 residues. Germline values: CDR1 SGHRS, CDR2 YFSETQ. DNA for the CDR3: TGCGCCAGCAGCCCGGCGGGGGAAGAGACCCAGTACTTA. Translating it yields CASSPAGEETQYL.

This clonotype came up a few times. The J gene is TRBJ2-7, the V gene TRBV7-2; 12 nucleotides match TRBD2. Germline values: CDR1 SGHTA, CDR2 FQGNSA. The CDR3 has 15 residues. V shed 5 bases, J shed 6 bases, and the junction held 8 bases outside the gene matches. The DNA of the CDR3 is TGTGCCAGCAGCCGAGGACTAGCGGGATTTGGCGAGCAGTACTTC. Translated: CASSRGLAGFGEQYF.

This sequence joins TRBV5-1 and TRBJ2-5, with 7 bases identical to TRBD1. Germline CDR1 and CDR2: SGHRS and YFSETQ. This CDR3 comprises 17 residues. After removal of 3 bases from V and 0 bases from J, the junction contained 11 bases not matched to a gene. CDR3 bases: TGCGCCAGCAGCTCCTCCACCGGGACAGCAGACCAAGAGACCCAGTACTTC. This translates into CASSSSTGTADQETQYF.

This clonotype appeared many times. CDR3 region: CASSLDGRTKETQYF. CDR3 in DNA: TGTGCCAGCAGTTTAGATGGACGGACCAAAGAGACCCAGTACTTC. V usage is TRBV12-3 or TRBV12-4 and J usage is TRBJ2-5; no definite D call. The CDR3 extends over 15 amino acids. V gave up 1 base and J gave up 3 bases, with 12 bases separating them.

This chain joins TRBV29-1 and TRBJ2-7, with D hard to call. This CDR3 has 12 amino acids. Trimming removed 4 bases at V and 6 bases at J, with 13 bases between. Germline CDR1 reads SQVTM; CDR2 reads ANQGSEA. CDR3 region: CSVVWVGPEQYF. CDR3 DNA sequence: TGCAGCGTTGTGTGGGTCGGTCCCGAGCAGTACTTC.

The CDR3 DNA is TGTGCCAGCACGGCACAGCGGGGTTACAATGAGCAGTTCTTC. Translated, it gives CASTAQRGYNEQFF. The rearrangement uses TRBV12-3 or TRBV12-4 and TRBJ2-1; 7 nucleotides align to TRBD2. This CDR3 comprises 14 residues. V lost 7 bases to trimming and J lost 4 bases; unmatched junction nucleotides: 7.

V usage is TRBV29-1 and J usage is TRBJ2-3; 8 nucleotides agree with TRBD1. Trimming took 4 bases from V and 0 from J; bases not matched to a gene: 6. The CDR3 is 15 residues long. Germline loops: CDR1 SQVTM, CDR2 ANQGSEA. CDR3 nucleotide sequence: TGCAGCGTTGCGCCGGGACAGGCTAGCACAGATACGCAGTATTTT. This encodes CSVAPGQASTDTQYF.

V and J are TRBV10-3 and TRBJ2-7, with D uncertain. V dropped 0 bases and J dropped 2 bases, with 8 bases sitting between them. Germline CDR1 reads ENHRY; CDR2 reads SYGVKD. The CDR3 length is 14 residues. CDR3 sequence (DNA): TGTGCCATCAGTGAGTCCCTGACTCCCTACGAGCAGTACTTC. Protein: CAISESLTPYEQYF.

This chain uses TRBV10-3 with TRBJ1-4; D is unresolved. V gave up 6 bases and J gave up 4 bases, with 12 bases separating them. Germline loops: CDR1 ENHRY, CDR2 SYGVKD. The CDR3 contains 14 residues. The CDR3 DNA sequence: TGTGCCATCAGCCGGGATCCGGATAATGAAAAACTGTTTTTT. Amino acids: CAISRDPDNEKLFF.

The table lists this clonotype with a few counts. The CDR3 sequence: CASSQEARGGFSGANVLTF. DNA of the CDR3: TGTGCCAGCAGCCAAGAGGCCAGGGGGGGGTTCTCTGGGGCCAACGTCCTGACTTTC. This chain links TRBV3-1 with TRBJ2-6; TRBD1 or TRBD2 may be the D gene (7 bases each). Trimming cost V 0 bases and J 0 bases, with 15 bases left between them. Germline CDR1 and CDR2: LGHDT and YNNKEL (reference sequence). The CDR3 length is 19 residues.

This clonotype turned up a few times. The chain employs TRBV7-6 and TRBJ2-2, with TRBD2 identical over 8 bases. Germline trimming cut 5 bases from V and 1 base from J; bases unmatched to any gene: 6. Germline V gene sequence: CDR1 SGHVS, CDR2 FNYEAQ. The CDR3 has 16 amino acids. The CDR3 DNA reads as TGTGCCAGCAGCGGGCGGGGGGCTATGAACACCGGGGAGCTGTTTTTT. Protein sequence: CASSGRGAMNTGELFF.

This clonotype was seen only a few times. CDR3 nucleotides: TGTGCCAGCAGTTACGGCCGGGGCGGTGAGCAGTTCTTC. Translation gives CASSYGRGGEQFF. The V and J genes are TRBV6-5 and TRBJ2-1, with D perhaps assigned TRBD1 or TRBD2 (5 bases each). CDR1 is MNHEY and CDR2 is SVGAGI in the germline V gene. The CDR3 is 13 amino acids. Trimming left V 2 bases short and J 9 bases short, with 11 bases between.

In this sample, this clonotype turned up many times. The DNA of the CDR3 is TGTGCCAGCAGTTTGAGGGATGGATACGAGCAGTACTTC. Translation gives CASSLRDGYEQYF. The chain is built from TRBV12-3 or TRBV12-4 and TRBJ2-7; D may be TRBD2 (5 bases). This CDR3 region has 13 residues. Trimming took 3 bases from V and 4 from J, leaving 10 bases between them.

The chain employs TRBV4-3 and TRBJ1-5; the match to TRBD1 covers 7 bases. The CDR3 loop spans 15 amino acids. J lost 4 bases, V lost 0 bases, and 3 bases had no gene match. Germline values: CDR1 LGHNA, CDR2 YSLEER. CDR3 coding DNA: TGCGCCAGCAGCCAAGACCCAGGGGGGAATCAGCCCCAGCATTTT. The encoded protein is CASSQDPGGNQPQHF.

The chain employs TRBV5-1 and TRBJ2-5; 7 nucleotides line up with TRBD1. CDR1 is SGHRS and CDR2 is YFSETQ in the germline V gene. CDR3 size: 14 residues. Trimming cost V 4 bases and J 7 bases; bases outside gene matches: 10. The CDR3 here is CASSPGTEKRTQYF. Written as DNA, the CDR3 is TGCGCCAGCAGCCCTGGGACAGAGAAGAGGACCCAGTACTTC.

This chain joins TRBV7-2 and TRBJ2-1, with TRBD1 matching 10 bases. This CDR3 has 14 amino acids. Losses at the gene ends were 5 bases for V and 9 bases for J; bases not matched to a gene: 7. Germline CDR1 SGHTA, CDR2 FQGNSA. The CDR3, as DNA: TGTGCCAGCAGCAGCCGGGACAGGGGATCTGAGCAGTTCTTC. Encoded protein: CASSSRDRGSEQFF.

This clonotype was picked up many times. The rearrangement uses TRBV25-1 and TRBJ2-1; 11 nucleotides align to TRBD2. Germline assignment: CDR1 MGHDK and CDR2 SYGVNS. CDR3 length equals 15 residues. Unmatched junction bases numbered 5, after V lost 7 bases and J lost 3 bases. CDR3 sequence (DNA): TGTGCCAGCACCAGTAGCGGGGGGGGCTACAATGAGCAGTTCTTC. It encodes CASTSSGGGYNEQFF. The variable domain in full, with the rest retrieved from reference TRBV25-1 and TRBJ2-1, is EADIYQTPRYLVIGTGKKITLECSQTMGHDKMYWYQQDPGMELHLIHYSYGVNSTEKGDLSSESTVSRIRTEHFPLTLESARPSHTSQYLCASTSSGGGYNEQFFGPGTRLTVL.

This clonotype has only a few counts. In DNA form, the CDR3 reads TGTGCCAGCAGTTACGGCCTTGCGAATGAAGCTTTCTTT. This encodes CASSYGLANEAFF. The rearrangement uses TRBV6-5 and TRBJ1-1; D remains ambiguous. Germline V gives CDR1 MNHEY, CDR2 SVGAGI. CDR3 size: 13 residues. Trimming removed 2 bases from V and 7 bases from J, with 11 bases in between.

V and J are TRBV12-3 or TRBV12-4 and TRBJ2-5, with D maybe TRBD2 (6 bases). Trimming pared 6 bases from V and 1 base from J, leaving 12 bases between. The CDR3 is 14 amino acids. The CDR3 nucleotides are TGTGCCAGCAGCCTCGGGACTCCCCAAGAGACCCAGTACTTC. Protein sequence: CASSLGTPQETQYF.

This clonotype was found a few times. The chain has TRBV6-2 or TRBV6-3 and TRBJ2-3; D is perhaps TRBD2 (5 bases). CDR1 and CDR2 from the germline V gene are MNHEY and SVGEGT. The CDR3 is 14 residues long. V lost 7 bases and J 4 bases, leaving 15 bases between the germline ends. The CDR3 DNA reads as TGTGCCAGCAAATCGCATCGCGGGTCAGATACGCAGTATTTT. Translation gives CASKSHRGSDTQYF.

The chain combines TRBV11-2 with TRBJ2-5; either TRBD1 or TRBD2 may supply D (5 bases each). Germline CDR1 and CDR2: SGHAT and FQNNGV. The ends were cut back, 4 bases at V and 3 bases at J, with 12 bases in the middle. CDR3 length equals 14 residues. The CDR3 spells CASSSGPWEETQYF. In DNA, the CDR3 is TGTGCCAGCAGCTCGGGGCCCTGGGAAGAGACCCAGTACTTC.

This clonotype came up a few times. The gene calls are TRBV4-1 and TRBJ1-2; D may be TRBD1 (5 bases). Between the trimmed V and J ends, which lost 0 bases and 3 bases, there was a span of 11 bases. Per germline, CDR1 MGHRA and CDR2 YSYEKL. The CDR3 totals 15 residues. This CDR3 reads CASSQEPRVDYGYTF. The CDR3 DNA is TGCGCCAGCAGCCAAGAACCCAGGGTGGACTATGGCTACACCTTC.

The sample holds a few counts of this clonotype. The CDR3 DNA follows: TGTGCCACTGGACAGGGACCTGGAAACACCATATATTTT. It is translated as CATGQGPGNTIYF. The chain recombines TRBV6-6 with TRBJ1-3; 8 bases line up with TRBD1. The CDR3 runs to 13 residues. Germline values: CDR1 MNHNY, CDR2 SVGAGI (reference sequence). The V gene end was trimmed by 10 bases and the J gene end by 2 bases; junction bases not matched to a gene: 4.

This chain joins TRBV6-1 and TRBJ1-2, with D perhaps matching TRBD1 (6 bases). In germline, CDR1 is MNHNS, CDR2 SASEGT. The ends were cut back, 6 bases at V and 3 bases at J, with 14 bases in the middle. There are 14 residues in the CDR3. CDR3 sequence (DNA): TGTGCCAGCAGGTCACCGACAGGATACTATGGCTACACCTTC. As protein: CASRSPTGYYGYTF.

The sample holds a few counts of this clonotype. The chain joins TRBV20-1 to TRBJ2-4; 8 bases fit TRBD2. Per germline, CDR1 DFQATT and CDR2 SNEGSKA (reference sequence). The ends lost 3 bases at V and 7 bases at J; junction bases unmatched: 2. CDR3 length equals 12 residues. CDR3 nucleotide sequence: TGCAGTGCTAGCGCTAGCGGGAACATTCAGTACTTC. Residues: CSASASGNIQYF.

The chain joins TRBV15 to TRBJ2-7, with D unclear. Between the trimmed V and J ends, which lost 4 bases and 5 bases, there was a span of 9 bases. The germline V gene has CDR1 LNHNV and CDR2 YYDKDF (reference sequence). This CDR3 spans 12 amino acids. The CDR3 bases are TGTGCCACCAGCAACTTTGGAGACGAGCAGTACTTC. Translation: CATSNFGDEQYF.